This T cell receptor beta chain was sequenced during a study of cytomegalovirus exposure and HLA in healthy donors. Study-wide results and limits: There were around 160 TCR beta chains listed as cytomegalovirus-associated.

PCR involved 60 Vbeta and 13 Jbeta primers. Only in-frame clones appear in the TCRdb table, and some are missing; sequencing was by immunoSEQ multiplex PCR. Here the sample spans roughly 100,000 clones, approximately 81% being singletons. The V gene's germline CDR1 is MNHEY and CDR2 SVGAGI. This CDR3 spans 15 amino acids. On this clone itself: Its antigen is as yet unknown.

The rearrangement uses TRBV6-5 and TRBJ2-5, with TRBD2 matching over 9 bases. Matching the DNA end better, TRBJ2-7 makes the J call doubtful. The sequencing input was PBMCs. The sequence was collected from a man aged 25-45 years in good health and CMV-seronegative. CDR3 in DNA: TGTGCCAGCAGTAGAGGACTAGCGAGAATTTACGAGCAGTACTTC. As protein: CASSRGLARIYEQYF.